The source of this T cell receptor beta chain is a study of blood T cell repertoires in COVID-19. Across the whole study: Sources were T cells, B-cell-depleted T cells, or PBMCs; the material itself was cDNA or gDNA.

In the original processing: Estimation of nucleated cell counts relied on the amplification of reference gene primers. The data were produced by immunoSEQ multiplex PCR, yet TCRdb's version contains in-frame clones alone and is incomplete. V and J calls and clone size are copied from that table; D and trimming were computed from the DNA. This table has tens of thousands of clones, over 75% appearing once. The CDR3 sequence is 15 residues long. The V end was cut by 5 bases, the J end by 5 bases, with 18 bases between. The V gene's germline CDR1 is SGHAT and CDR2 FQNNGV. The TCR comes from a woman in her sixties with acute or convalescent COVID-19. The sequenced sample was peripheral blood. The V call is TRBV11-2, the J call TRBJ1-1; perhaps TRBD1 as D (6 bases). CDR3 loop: CASSTSNYRATEAFF. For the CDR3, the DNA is TGTGCCAGCAGCACGTCCAATTACAGGGCTACTGAAGCTTTCTTT.